This TCR beta chain emerged from a study of cytomegalovirus exposure and HLA in healthy donors. CDR1 SGHVS and CDR2 FQNEAQ come from the germline V gene. The CDR3 is 17 residues long. V dropped 2 bases and J dropped 2 bases, with 18 bases sitting between them. In the PCR, 60 Vbeta and 13 Jbeta primers were used. TCRdb's copy holds only in-frame clones and misses some; the assay was immunoSEQ multiplex PCR. The sample contains under 200,000 clones, around three quarters of which appear only once. Findings and limits, study-wide: Published work reported that the classifier diagnosed cytomegalovirus status with high specificity and sensitivity. Usually a TCR sequence was rare, but some public TCRs were found in many donors. Within the data, a cluster of highly shared sequence variants was likely a sequencing artifact.

In regard to this clone: The antigen is not known.

The receptor's source is a woman in her 30s in good health and CMV-seropositive. The chain joins TRBV7-8 to TRBJ1-2; D gene unclear. Source material: PBMCs. The CDR3 loop is CASSLKVPSGNNYGYTF. The CDR3 region has the DNA TGTGCCAGCAGCTTAAAGGTTCCGTCGGGAAACAACTATGGCTACACCTTC.